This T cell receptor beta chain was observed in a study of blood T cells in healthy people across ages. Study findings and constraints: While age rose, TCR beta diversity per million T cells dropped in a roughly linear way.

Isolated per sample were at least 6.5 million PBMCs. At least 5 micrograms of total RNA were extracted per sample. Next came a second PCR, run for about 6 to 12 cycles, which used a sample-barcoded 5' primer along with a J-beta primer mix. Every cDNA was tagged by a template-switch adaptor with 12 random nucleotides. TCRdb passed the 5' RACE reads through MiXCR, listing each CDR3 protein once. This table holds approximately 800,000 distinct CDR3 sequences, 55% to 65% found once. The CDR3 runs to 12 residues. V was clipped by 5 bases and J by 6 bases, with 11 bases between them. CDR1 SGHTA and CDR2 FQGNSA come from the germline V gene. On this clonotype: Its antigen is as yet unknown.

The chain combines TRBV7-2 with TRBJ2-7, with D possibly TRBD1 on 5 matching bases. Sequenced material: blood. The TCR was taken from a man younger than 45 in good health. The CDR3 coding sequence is TGTGCCAGCAGCGCGACAGTGACCGAGCAGTACTTC. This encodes CASSATVTEQYF.